The entry below describes one T cell receptor (beta chain). Its cognate antigen is unknown. V dropped 5 bases and J dropped 3 bases, with 8 bases sitting between them. The CDR3 has 12 amino acids. The V gene's germline CDR1 is MGHRA and CDR2 YSYEKL. The data were obtained in a study of cytomegalovirus exposure and HLA in healthy donors. Study-level information: In a later analysis, the 120 or so validation repertoires were reported to have used the same platform as the roughly 670 first-cohort repertoires.

Study results and limitations: Researchers counted over 150 TCR beta chains as cytomegalovirus-associated. Reported results showed that the classifier diagnosed cytomegalovirus status with high specificity and sensitivity.

Here immunoSEQ multiplex PCR was the method, and the copy in TCRdb shows in-frame clones only, minus some. The table shows about 110,000 clones, with almost 96% occurring only once. The TCR sequence derives from a woman aged 18-29 years in good health and CMV-seronegative. Sequenced material: PBMCs. The chain couples TRBV4-1 to TRBJ2-7; D not resolved. CDR3: CASSADHYEQYF. In nucleotides, the CDR3 is TGCGCCAGCAGCGCGGATCACTACGAGCAGTACTTC.